This TCR beta chain was observed in a study of early T cells in non-severe SARS-CoV-2 infection. Germline V lookup: CDR1 SGDLS, CDR2 YYNGEE. V shed 4 bases and J shed 4 bases, with 14 bases lying between them. This CDR3 is built from 15 residues. TCRdb independently ran MiXCR on the 5' RACE reads; one entry per CDR3 protein. The data hold 80,000 to 100,000 distinct CDR3 sequences, with about 15% observed a single time. This chain uses TRBV9 with TRBJ2-2; tentatively, D is TRBD1 or TRBD2 (5 bases each). Sequenced sample: whole blood. The receptor was isolated from an adult who was a healthcare worker with PCR-confirmed SARS-CoV-2 infection or an uninfected control (not recorded which). This CDR3 reads CASSPRDPTTGELFF. The DNA of the CDR3 is TGTGCCAGCAGCCCCCGGGACCCGACCACCGGGGAGCTGTTTTTT.